This T cell receptor (beta chain) is drawn from a study of beta chain features in type 1 diabetes. General study findings and limits: Moderately but significantly shorter TCRB CDR3s were found in Type 1 diabetes patients in all four CD4+ subsets.

This clone occurred a few times. Its antigen remains unknown. The study reverse transcribed the entire isolated RNA, so it sequenced expressed TCRB transcripts. Clones were read by immunoSEQ multiplex PCR, and TCRdb kept only the in-frame ones, dropping some. The profile shows a few hundred thousand clones, more than 13% of them singletons. This sequence originates from a man in his thirties or forties with type 1 diabetes. The sequenced material came from naive CD4+ T cells from blood.

The CDR3 nucleotides are TGTGCCAGCAGCCCGGACAGGGCGAACACTGAAGCTTTCTTT. It codes for CASSPDRANTEAFF. V and J are TRBV7-9 and TRBJ1-1; TRBD1 matches 8 bases. The CDR3 has 14 amino acids. J lost 1 base, V lost 5 bases, and 3 bases had no gene match. CDR1 is SEHNR, CDR2 FQNEAQ, per germline (reference sequence).